The 19 T cell receptor beta chains below were found in one sample sequenced in a study of cytomegalovirus exposure and HLA in healthy donors. The PCR contained 60 Vbeta and 13 Jbeta primers. Clones were read by immunoSEQ multiplex PCR, and TCRdb kept only the in-frame ones, dropping some. Of tens of thousands of clones listed, about two thirds are singletons. Source material: PBMCs. These receptors were taken from a woman aged 25 to 39 in good health and CMV-seropositive.

The chain joins TRBV7-9 to TRBJ1-2; unclear D gene. The CDR3 has 15 amino acids. The germline V gene has CDR1 SEHNR and CDR2 FQNEAQ (reference sequence). V lost 1 base and J 3 bases, leaving 12 bases between the germline ends. CDR3 coding DNA: TGTGCCAGCAGCTTAGAAGCCCCCGGGGACTATGGCTACACCTTC. Residues: CASSLEAPGDYGYTF.

This clone came up a few times. V usage is TRBV18 and J usage is TRBJ2-7; TRBD1 matches 7 bases. There are 13 residues in the CDR3. Germline CDR1 KGHSH, CDR2 LQKENI. J was trimmed by 5 bases and V by 3 bases; bases with no gene match: 4. CDR3 sequence (DNA): TGTGCCAGCTCACCGGGACAGCACCACGAGCAGTACTTC. Its translation: CASSPGQHHEQYF.

The chain carries TRBV4-2 and TRBJ1-5; TRBD1 is a possible D gene (5 bases). The germline V gene encodes CDR1 LGHNA and CDR2 YNFKEQ. The CDR3 spans 15 residues. V shed 1 base and J shed 4 bases, with 11 bases lying between them. The CDR3 coding sequence is TGTGCCAGCAGCCAAGGGGGCCTAGGAAATCAGCCCCAGCATTTT. It is translated as CASSQGGLGNQPQHF.

V is TRBV7-9 and J is TRBJ1-6; possibly TRBD1 for D (5 bases). The CDR3 has 15 residues. The V and J ends lost 5 bases and 4 bases respectively, with 12 bases between them. Germline loops: CDR1 SEHNR, CDR2 FQNEAQ (reference sequence). The CDR3 nucleotides are TGTGCCAGCAGCCGAACAGGACAATATAATTCACCCCTCCACTTT. This encodes CASSRTGQYNSPLHF.

The CDR3 sequence is CASSSQAWETQYF. CDR3 coding DNA: TGTGCCAGTAGCTCGCAGGCCTGGGAGACCCAGTACTTC. The chain employs TRBV19 and TRBJ2-5, with unresolved D. V lost 6 bases to trimming and J lost 5 bases, with 13 bases between them. The CDR3 spans 13 residues. CDR1 is LNHDA and CDR2 is SQIVND in the germline V gene (reference sequence).

V gene TRBV29-1 combines with J gene TRBJ2-2, with 9 bases lining up with TRBD1. Germline lookup yields CDR1 SQVTM and CDR2 ANQGSEA. V gave up 2 bases and J gave up 7 bases; unmatched junction bases: 14. CDR3 length: 17 residues. CDR3 DNA sequence: TGCAGCGTTGAAATACCGGGACAGGGATTTTATGGCGGGGAGCTGTTTTTT. Protein sequence: CSVEIPGQGFYGGELFF.

The genes are TRBV5-1 and TRBJ2-3; 16 bases map to TRBD2. V trimming: 4 bases; J trimming: 0 bases; junction bases outside the gene matches: 8. The CDR3 sequence is 19 residues long. CDR1 and CDR2 from the germline V gene are SGHRS and YFSETQ. DNA for the CDR3: TGCGCCAGCAGCCAGCGGGGACTAGCGGGGGGGACTAGCACAGATACGCAGTATTTT. Protein: CASSQRGLAGGTSTDTQYF.

This clone has more than one count but fewer than ten. This chain joins TRBV4-1 and TRBJ1-2, with a possible D match to TRBD1 (6 bases). Deletions cut 6 bases from V and 5 bases from J, with 16 bases between. The CDR3 covers 14 residues. The germline gives CDR1 MGHRA, CDR2 YSYEKL. The CDR3 sequence: CASSPGRGAYGYTF. CDR3 in DNA: TGCGCCAGCAGTCCCGGGAGGGGGGCTTATGGCTACACCTTC.

The rearrangement joins TRBV2 to TRBJ1-2, with 9 bases aligning to TRBD1. Germline assignment: CDR1 SNHLY and CDR2 FYNNEI. This CDR3 has 12 residues. The V and J ends lost 6 bases and 8 bases, in that order; junction bases with no gene match: 4. As DNA, the CDR3 is TGTGCCAGCAGGGACAGGGGATACGGCTACACCTTC. Its translation: CASRDRGYGYTF. Based on the CDR3 plus reference TRBV2 and TRBJ1-2, the full variable domain is EPEVTQTPSHQVTQMGQEVILRCVPISNHLYFYWYRQILGQKVEFLVSFYNNEISEKSEIFDDQFSVERPDGSNFTLKIRSTKLEDSAMYFCASRDRGYGYTFGSGTRLTVV.

This chain connects TRBV6-4 to TRBJ2-3; 8 bases fit TRBD1. Germline V CDR1 and CDR2: MRHNA, SNTAGT. CDR3 length: 13 amino acids. Trimming cost V 4 bases and J 8 bases; bases outside gene matches: 5. The CDR3 protein is CASSAQGAGTQYF. The CDR3 DNA is TGTGCCAGCAGTGCCCAGGGGGCAGGTACGCAGTATTTT.

The genes are TRBV29-1 and TRBJ1-3, with TRBD1 matching over 7 bases. Germline V CDR1 and CDR2: SQVTM, ANQGSEA. The CDR3 sequence is 13 residues long. The V segment lost 6 bases and the J segment 2 bases; nucleotides outside the gene matches: 4. CDR3 region: CSVGQSTGNTIYF. The CDR3 nucleotides are TGCAGCGTGGGACAGTCGACTGGAAACACCATATATTTT.

This clone was picked up one time. The J gene is TRBJ2-1, the V gene TRBV2, with 13 bases lining up with TRBD2. The CDR3 sequence is 15 residues long. Germline CDR1 and CDR2: SNHLY and FYNNEI. With 7 bases clipped from V and 10 bases from J, the junction kept 10 bases outside the gene matches. The CDR3 coding sequence is TGTGCCAGCAATTCCGGACTAGCGGGGGCCCTGGAGCAGTTCTTC. Amino acids: CASNSGLAGALEQFF.

The V call is TRBV6-5, the J call TRBJ1-6; D uncertain. The germline V gene has CDR1 MNHEY and CDR2 SVGAGI. The CDR3 contains 14 residues. V dropped 3 bases and J dropped 13 bases, with 16 bases sitting between them. The DNA of the CDR3 is TGTGCCAGCAGTTATTACTTATATGAATCCCCCCTCCACTTT. It specifies CASSYYLYESPLHF.

About this clone: Other DNA sequences of this sample code for an identical CDR3. The chain employs TRBV5-1 and TRBJ2-2, with D possibly TRBD2 on 6 matching bases. Germline assignment: CDR1 SGHRS and CDR2 YFSETQ. There are 15 residues in the CDR3. V lost 0 bases, J lost 1 base, and 7 bases lay in between. The CDR3 loop is CASSLEGLNTGELFF. CDR3 sequence (DNA): TGCGCCAGCAGCTTGGAGGGACTGAACACCGGGGAGCTGTTTTTT.

The V gene is TRBV6-5, the J gene TRBJ1-1; possibly TRBD1 for D (5 bases). The germline V gene has CDR1 MNHEY and CDR2 SVGAGI. The CDR3 is 12 residues long. Between the trimmed V and J ends, which lost 6 bases and 6 bases, there was a span of 11 bases. CDR3 sequence (DNA): TGTGCCAGCAGGCTCGGGGGGGCTGAAGCTTTCTTT. Translated, it gives CASRLGGAEAFF.

The rearrangement joins TRBV14 to TRBJ2-7, with 8 positions matching TRBD1. The CDR3 contains 14 residues. The junction had 2 bases not matched to a gene; V was cut back by 1 base and J by 3 bases. The germline V gene has CDR1 SGHDN and CDR2 FVKESK. The CDR3: CASSQAGTGYEQYF. Here the CDR3 DNA reads TGTGCCAGCAGCCAAGCGGGGACAGGCTACGAGCAGTACTTC.

The chain carries TRBV5-1 and TRBJ2-3; 8 nucleotides line up with TRBD2. The V segment lost 2 bases and the J segment 4 bases; nucleotides outside the gene matches: 6. The germline CDR1 and CDR2 sequences are SGHRS and YFSETQ. This CDR3 is built from 15 residues. The DNA of the CDR3 is TGCGCCAGCAGCTTATTTAGCGGGGTGCCAGATACGCAGTATTTT. This gives the protein CASSLFSGVPDTQYF.

This clone showed up just a few times. At one end, the junction sequence differs from germline, possibly due to a read error. V usage is TRBV7-9 and J usage is TRBJ1-3, with D unclear. The CDR3 consists of 16 residues. Per the germline V gene, CDR1 is SEHNR and CDR2 is FQNEAQ (reference sequence). CDR3 sequence reads: CSSSFGSRDSGNTIYF. As DNA, the CDR3 is TGTTCCAGCAGCTTCGGATCCCGGGACTCTGGAAACACCATATATTTT.

The gene calls are TRBV6-1 and TRBJ2-3; 12 nucleotides line up with TRBD2. Trimming took 2 bases from V and 6 from J; bases not matched to a gene: 9. The CDR3 has 17 amino acids. Germline V gene data show CDR1 as MNHNS and CDR2 as SASEGT. CDR3 protein: CASSEFPSGGAGDTQYF. The CDR3 DNA follows: TGTGCCAGCAGTGAATTTCCTAGCGGGGGGGCCGGGGATACGCAGTATTTT.